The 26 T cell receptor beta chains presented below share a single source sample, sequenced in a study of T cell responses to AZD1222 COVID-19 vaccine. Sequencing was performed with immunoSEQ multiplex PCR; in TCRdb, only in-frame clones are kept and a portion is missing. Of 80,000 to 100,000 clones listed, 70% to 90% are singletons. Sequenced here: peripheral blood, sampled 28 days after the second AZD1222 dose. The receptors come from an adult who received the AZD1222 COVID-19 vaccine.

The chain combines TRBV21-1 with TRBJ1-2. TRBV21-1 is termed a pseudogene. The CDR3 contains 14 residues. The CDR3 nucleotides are TGTGCCAGCAGCAAAGACTCTTACCCCTATGGCTACACCTTC. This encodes CASSKDSYPYGYTF.

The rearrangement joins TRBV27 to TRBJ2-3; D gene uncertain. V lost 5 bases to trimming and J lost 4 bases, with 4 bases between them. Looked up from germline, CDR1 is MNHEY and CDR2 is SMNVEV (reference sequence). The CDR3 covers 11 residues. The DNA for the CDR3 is TGTGCCAGCAGTCGGGCAGATACGCAGTATTTT. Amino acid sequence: CASSRADTQYF.

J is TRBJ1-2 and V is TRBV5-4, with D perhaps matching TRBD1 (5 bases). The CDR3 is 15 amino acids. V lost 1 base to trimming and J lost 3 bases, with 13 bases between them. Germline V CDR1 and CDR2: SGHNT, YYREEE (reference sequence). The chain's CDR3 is CASSLSPRDDYGYTF. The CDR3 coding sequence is TGTGCCAGCAGCTTGTCTCCCAGGGACGACTATGGCTACACCTTC. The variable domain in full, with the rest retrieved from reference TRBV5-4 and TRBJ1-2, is ETGVTQSPTHLIKTRGQQVTLRCSSQSGHNTVSWYQQALGQGPQFIFQYYREEENGRGNFPPRFSGLQFPNYSSELNVNALELDDSALYLCASSLSPRDDYGYTFGSGTRLTVV.

CDR3 residues: CASSYYSNQPQHF. The CDR3 region has the DNA TGCGCCAGCAGCTACTATAGCAATCAGCCCCAGCATTTT. V and J are TRBV5-1 and TRBJ1-5; D not resolved. The germline V and J ends were trimmed by 3 bases and 0 bases, with 4 bases remaining between them. The CDR3 totals 13 residues. CDR1 and CDR2 from the germline V gene are SGHRS and YFSETQ. Supplemented by reference TRBV5-1 and TRBJ1-5, the full variable domain reads KAGVTQTPRYLIKTRGQQVTLSCSPISGHRSVSWYQQTPGQGLQFLFEYFSETQRNKGNFPGRFSGRQFSNSRSEMNVSTLELGDSALYLCASSYYSNQPQHFGDGTRLSIL.

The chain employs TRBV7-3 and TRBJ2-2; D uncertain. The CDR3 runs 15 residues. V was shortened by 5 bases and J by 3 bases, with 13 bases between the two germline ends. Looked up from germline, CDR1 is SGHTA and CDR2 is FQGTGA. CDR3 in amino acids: CASSAQPSDTGELFF. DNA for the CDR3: TGTGCCAGCAGCGCCCAACCCAGCGACACCGGGGAGCTGTTTTTT.

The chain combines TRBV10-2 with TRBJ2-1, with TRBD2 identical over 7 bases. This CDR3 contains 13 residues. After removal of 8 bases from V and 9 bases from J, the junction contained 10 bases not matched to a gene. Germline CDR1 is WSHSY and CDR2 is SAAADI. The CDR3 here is CASRSGLGGEQFF. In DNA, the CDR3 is TGCGCCAGCCGGTCAGGACTAGGAGGTGAGCAGTTCTTC.

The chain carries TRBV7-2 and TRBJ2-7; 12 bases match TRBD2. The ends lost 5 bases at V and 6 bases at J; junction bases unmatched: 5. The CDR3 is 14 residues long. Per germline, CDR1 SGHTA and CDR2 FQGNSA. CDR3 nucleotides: TGTGCCAGCAGCCCCCAGGGACTAGCGGGCGAGCAGTACTTC. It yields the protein CASSPQGLAGEQYF.

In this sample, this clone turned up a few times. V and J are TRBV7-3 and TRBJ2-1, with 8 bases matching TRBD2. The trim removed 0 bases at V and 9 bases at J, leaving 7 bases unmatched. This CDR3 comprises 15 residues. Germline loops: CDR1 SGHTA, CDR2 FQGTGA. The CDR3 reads CASSLTTSVGGEQFF. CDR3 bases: TGTGCCAGCAGCTTAACGACTAGCGTAGGTGGTGAGCAGTTCTTC.

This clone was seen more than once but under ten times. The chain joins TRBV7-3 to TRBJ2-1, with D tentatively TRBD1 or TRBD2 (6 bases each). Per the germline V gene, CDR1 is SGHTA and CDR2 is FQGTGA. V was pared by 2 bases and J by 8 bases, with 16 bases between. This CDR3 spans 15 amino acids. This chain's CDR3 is CASSLGFRGVDEQFF. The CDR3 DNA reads TGTGCCAGCAGCTTAGGGTTTAGGGGGGTGGATGAGCAGTTCTTC.

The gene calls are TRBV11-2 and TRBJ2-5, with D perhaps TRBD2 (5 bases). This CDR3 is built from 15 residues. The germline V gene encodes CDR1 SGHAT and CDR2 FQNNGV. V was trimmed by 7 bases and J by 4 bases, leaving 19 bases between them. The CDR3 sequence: CASNSATNAGETQYF. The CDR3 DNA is TGTGCCAGCAACTCCGCCACTAATGCGGGAGAGACCCAGTACTTC.

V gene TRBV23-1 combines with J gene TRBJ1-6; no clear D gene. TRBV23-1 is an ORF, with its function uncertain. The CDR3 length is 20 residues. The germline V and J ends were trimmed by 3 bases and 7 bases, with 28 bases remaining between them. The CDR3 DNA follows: TGCGCCAGCAGTCATCTGTCCACGAGACCGCGTCCGGTGATAAATTCACCCCTCCACTTT. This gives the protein CASSHLSTRPRPVINSPLHF.

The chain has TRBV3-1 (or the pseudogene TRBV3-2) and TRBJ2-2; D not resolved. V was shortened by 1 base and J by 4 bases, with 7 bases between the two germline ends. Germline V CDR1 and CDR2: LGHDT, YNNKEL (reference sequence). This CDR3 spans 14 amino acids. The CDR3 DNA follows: TGTGCCAGCAGCCAAGGTCGGAGCACCGGGGAGCTGTTTTTT. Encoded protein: CASSQGRSTGELFF.

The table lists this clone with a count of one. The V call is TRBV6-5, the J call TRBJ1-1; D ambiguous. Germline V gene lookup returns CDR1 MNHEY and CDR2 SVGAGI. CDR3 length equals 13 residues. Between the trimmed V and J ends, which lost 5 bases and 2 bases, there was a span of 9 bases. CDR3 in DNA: TGTGCCAGCAGTAAAAGGACCAACACTGAAGCTTTCTTT. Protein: CASSKRTNTEAFF.

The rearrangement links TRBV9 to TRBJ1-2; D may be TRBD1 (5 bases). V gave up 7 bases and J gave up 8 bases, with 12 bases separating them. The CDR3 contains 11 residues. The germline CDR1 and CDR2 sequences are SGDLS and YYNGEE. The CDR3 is CASRDGGGYTF. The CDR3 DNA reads TGTGCCAGCCGAGACGGGGGAGGCTACACCTTC.

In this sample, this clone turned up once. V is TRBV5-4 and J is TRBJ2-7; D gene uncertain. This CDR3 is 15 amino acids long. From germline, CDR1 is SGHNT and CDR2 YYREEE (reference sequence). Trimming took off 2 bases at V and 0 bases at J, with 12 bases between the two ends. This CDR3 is CASSLQLRDSYEQYF. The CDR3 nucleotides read TGTGCCAGCAGCTTACAGCTCCGAGACTCCTACGAGCAGTACTTC.

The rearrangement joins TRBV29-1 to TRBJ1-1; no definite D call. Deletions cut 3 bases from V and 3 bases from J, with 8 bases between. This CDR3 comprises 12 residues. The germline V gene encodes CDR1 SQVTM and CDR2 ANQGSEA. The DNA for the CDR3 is TGCAGCGTTGAGACGGGTTACACTGAAGCTTTCTTT. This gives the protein CSVETGYTEAFF.

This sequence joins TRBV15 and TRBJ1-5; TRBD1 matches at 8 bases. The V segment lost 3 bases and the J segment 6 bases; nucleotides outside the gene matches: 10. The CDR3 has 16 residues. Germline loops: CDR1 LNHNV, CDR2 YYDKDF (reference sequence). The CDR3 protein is CATSRAGQGVGQPQHF. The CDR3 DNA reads TGTGCCACCAGCAGGGCAGGACAGGGAGTCGGTCAGCCCCAGCATTTT.

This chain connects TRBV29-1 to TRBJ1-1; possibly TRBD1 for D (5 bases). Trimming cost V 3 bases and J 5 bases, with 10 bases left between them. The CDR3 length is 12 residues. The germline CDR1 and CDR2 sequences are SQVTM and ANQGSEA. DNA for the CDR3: TGCAGCGTTGAGGGGGTTGTAACTGAAGCTTTCTTT. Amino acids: CSVEGVVTEAFF.

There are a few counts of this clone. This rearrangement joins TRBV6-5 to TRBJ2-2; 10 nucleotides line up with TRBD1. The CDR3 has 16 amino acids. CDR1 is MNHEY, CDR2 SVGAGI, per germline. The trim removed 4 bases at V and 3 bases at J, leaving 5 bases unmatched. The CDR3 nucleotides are TGTGCCAGCAGTTCCGGACAGGGGGTCTACACCGGGGAGCTGTTTTTT. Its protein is CASSSGQGVYTGELFF.

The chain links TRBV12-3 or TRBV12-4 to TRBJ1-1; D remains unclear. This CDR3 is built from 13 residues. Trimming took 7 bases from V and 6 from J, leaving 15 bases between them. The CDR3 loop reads CASTVYRTPEAFF. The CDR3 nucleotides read TGTGCCAGCACCGTATATCGGACCCCTGAAGCTTTCTTT.

The CDR3 DNA reads as TGCAGCGTTCGACAGGGCGGCAATCAGCCCCAGCATTTT. Protein: CSVRQGGNQPQHF. The rearrangement links TRBV29-1 to TRBJ1-5, with 7 nucleotides matching TRBD1. V was clipped by 5 bases and J by 2 bases; unmatched bases: 3. This CDR3 contains 13 residues. Per germline, CDR1 SQVTM and CDR2 ANQGSEA.

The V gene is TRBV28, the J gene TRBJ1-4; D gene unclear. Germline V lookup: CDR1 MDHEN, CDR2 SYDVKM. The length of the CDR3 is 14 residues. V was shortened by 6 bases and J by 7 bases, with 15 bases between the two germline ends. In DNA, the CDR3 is TGTGCCAGCAGCATTCCCACGGGGAGTGAAAAACTGTTTTTT. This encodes CASSIPTGSEKLFF.

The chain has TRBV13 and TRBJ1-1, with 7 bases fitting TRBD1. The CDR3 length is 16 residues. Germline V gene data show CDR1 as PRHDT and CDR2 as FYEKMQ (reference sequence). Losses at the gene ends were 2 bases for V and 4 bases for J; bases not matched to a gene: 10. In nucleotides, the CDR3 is TGTGCCAGCAGCTTAACCAGGGGGTATCGGGGCACTGAAGCTTTCTTT. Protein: CASSLTRGYRGTEAFF.

The CDR3, as DNA: TGTGCCAGCAGCCAAATAGAAGGTAATTCACCCCTCCACTTT. This gives the protein CASSQIEGNSPLHF. V and J are TRBV3-1 (or the pseudogene TRBV3-2) and TRBJ1-6; no clear D gene. The CDR3 sequence is 14 residues long. Looked up from germline, CDR1 is LGHDT and CDR2 is YNNKEL (reference sequence). Between the trimmed V and J ends, which lost 2 bases and 6 bases, there was a span of 8 bases.

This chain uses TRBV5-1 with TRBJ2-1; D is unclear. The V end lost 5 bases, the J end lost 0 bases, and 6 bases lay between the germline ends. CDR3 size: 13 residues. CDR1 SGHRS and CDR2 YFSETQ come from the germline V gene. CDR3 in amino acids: CASSSSSYNEQFF. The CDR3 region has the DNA TGCGCCAGCAGTTCCAGCTCCTACAATGAGCAGTTCTTC.

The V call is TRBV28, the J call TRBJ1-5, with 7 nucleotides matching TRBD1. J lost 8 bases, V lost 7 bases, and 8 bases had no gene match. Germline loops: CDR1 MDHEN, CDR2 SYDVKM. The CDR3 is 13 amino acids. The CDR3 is CASTMTGLEPQHF. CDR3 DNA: TGTGCCAGCACTATGACAGGGCTAGAGCCCCAGCATTTT.